The entry below gives a single T cell receptor (beta chain) sequence along with its context. The authors' processing: Estimation of nucleated cell counts was performed using reference gene primer amplification. Sequencing used immunoSEQ multiplex PCR; TCRdb keeps in-frame clones, though not all of them. Clone size and the V and J calls come from that table; the DNA yielded D and trimming. Counted here are hundreds of thousands of clones, approximately 90% occurring once; the ten biggest clones make up roughly 3.1%. The sample belongs to a study of blood T cell repertoires in COVID-19. Study as a whole: The origin of the acute and convalescent COVID-19 samples was the United States, Italy and Spain. T cells, B-cell-depleted T cells, or PBMCs provided the cDNA or gDNA that served as material.

The CDR3 length is 16 residues. The J segment lost 5 bases and the V segment lost 0 bases, leaving 7 bases of the junction unmatched. From germline, CDR1 is MNHNY and CDR2 SVGAGI (reference sequence). The source material was peripheral blood. The TCR originated in a man aged 18 to 35 with active or convalescent COVID-19. V usage is TRBV6-6 and J usage is TRBJ2-4; 7 bases fit TRBD2. CDR3 residues: CASSYSGEGPQNIQYF. The CDR3 DNA reads TGTGCCAGCAGTTACTCCGGGGAGGGCCCGCAAAACATTCAGTACTTC.